The 6 T cell receptor beta chains below were found in one sample sequenced in a study of ipilimumab plus nivolumab after autologous stem cell transplantation. Assay used: immunoSEQ multiplex PCR; TCRdb lists only in-frame clones, some missing. In the table there are 16,000 or so clones, 71% of which are singletons. The specimen comprised PBMCs, sampled in a trial of ipilimumab plus nivolumab as post-transplant consolidation. The receptors shown here come from a male donor with diffuse large B-cell lymphoma.

This clone has just a few counts. The gene calls are TRBV28 and TRBJ1-1; no reliable D call. Between the trimmed V and J ends, which lost 2 bases and 4 bases, there was a span of 14 bases. This CDR3 contains 15 residues. Germline V gene lookup returns CDR1 MDHEN and CDR2 SYDVKM. CDR3 region: CASSLGGRGSTEAFF. CDR3 coding DNA: TGTGCCAGCAGTTTAGGTGGTCGGGGAAGCACTGAAGCTTTCTTT.

V is TRBV10-1 and J is TRBJ2-7, with D possibly matching TRBD2 (5 bases). CDR3 length: 16 amino acids. The germline V gene encodes CDR1 WNHNN and CDR2 SYGVQD (reference sequence). The V end was cut by 0 bases, the J end by 3 bases, with 15 bases between. Written as DNA, the CDR3 is TGCGCCAGCAGTGAGTCGAACCCGTCGGGAATCTACGAGCAGTACTTC. Translation: CASSESNPSGIYEQYF.

The chain links TRBV5-1 to TRBJ2-1, with 14 bases matching TRBD2. The CDR3 totals 17 residues. The V gene end was trimmed by 4 bases and the J gene end by 2 bases; junction bases not matched to a gene: 5. The germline CDR1 and CDR2 sequences are SGHRS and YFSETQ. CDR3 sequence (DNA): TGCGCCAGCAGCCTCGGGACTAGCGGGGGACCCTACAATGAGCAGTTCTTC. As protein: CASSLGTSGGPYNEQFF.

The V and J genes are TRBV4-1 and TRBJ1-1; the D gene is possibly TRBD1 (6 bases). Germline CDR1 reads MGHRA; CDR2 reads YSYEKL. This CDR3 is built from 18 residues. V was cut by 1 base and J by 1 base, with 19 bases left in between. CDR3 region: CASSQGRGGRLSNTEAFF. Written as DNA, the CDR3 is TGCGCCAGCAGCCAAGGTCGAGGGGGACGGTTATCGAACACTGAAGCTTTCTTT.

The V call is TRBV5-4, the J call TRBJ2-3; a weak D match, TRBD2 (5 bases). The CDR3 loop spans 15 amino acids. Germline assignment: CDR1 SGHNT and CDR2 YYREEE (reference sequence). The V and J ends lost 5 bases and 1 base respectively, with 14 bases between them. The CDR3 region is CASRPDYTGTDTQYF. CDR3 in DNA: TGTGCCAGCAGGCCCGACTATACAGGCACAGATACGCAGTATTTT.

The table lists this clone with a few counts. This chain uses TRBV2 with TRBJ1-1; D is unresolved. The CDR3 has 12 residues. V was shortened by 11 bases and J by 10 bases, with 20 bases between the two germline ends. Germline values: CDR1 SNHLY, CDR2 FYNNEI. The CDR3 DNA reads TGTGCCGGCCAGGCAGTAAGCATGGGAGCTTTCTTT. Translation gives CAGQAVSMGAFF.